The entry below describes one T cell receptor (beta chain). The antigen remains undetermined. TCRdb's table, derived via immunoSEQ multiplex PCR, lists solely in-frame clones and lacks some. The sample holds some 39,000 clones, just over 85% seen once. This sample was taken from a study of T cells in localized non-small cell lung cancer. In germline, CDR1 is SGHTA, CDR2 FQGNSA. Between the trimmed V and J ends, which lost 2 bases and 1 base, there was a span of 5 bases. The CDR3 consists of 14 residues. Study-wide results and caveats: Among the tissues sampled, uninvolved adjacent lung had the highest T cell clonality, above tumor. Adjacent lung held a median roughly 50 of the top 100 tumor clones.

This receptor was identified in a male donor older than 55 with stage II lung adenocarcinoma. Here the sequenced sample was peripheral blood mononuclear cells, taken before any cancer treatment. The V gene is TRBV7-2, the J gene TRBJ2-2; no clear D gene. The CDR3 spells CASSLRVNTGELFF. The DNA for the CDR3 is TGTGCCAGCAGCTTAAGGGTGAACACCGGGGAGCTGTTTTTT. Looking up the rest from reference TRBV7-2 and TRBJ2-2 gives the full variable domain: GAGVSQSPSNKVTEKGKDVELRCDPISGHTALYWYRQSLGQGLEFLIYFQGNSAPDKSGLPSDRFSAERTGGSVSTLTIQRTQQEDSAVYLCASSLRVNTGELFFGEGSRLTVL.